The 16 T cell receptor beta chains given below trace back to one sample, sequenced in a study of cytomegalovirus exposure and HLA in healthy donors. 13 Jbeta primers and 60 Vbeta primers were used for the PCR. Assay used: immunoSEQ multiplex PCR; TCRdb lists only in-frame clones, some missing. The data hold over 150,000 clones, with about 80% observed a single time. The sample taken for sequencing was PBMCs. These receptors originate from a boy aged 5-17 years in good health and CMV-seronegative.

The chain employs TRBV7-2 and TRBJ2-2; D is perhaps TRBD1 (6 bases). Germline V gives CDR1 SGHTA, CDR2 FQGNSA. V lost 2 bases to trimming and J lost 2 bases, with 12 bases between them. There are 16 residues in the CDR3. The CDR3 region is CASSLTGFVNTGELFF. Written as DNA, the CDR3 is TGTGCCAGCAGCTTAACAGGGTTCGTCAACACCGGGGAGCTGTTTTTT.

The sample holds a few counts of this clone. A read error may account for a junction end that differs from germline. The CDR3 sequence: CSVPGEGQRVF. CDR3 nucleotide sequence: TGCAGTGTTCCAGGGGAGGGCCAGAGGGTCTTC. The gene calls are TRBV20-1 and TRBJ2-1, with D perhaps matching TRBD2 (7 bases). CDR1 is DFQATT and CDR2 is SNEGSKA in the germline V gene (reference sequence). There are 11 residues in the CDR3.

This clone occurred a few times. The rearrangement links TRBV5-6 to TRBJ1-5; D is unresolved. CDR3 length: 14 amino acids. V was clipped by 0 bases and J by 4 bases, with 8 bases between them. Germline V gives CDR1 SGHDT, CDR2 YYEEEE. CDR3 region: CASSLGGVNQPQHF. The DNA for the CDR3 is TGTGCCAGCAGCTTGGGCGGTGTGAATCAGCCCCAGCATTTT.

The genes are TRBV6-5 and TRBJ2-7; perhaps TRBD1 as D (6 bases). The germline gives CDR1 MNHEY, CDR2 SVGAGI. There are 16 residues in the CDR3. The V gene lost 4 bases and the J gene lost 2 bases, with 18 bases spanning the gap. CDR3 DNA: TGTGCCAGCAGTTTAAGATCCGGGACACCACCCTACGAGCAGTACTTC. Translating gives CASSLRSGTPPYEQYF.

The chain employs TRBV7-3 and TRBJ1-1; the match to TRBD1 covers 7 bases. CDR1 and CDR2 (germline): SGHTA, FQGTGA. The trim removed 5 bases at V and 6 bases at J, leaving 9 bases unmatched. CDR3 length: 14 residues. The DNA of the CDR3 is TGTGCCAGCAGCCTGACAGGGCACGGCGCTGAAGCTTTCTTT. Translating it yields CASSLTGHGAEAFF.

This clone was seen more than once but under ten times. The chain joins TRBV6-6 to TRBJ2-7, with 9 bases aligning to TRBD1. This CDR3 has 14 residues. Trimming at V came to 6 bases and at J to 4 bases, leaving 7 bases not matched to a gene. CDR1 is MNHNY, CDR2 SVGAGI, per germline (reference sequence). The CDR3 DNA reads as TGTGCCAGCAGACCCAGGACAGGGGATTACGAGCAGTACTTC. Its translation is CASRPRTGDYEQYF.

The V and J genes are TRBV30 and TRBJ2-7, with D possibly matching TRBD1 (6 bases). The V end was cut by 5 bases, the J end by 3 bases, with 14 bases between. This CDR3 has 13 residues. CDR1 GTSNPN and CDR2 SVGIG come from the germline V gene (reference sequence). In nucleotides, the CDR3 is TGTGCCTGGGACGCCAGGGGTGACTACGAGCAGTACTTC. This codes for CAWDARGDYEQYF.

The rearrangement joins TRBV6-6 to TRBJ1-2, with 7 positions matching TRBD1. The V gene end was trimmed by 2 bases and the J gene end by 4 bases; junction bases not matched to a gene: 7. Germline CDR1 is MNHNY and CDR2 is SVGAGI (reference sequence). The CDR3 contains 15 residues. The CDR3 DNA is TGTGCCAGCAGTTACGGACAGGATAGAAGCTATGGCTACACCTTC. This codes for CASSYGQDRSYGYTF.

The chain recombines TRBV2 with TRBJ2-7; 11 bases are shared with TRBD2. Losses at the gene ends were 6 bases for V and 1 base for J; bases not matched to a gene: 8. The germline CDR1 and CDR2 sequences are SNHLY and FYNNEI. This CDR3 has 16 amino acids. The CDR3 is CASRLKLAGESYEQYF. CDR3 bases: TGTGCCAGCAGGCTCAAACTAGCGGGGGAATCCTACGAGCAGTACTTC. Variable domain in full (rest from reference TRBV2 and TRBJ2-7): EPEVTQTPSHQVTQMGQEVILRCVPISNHLYFYWYRQILGQKVEFLVSFYNNEISEKSEIFDDQFSVERPDGSNFTLKIRSTKLEDSAMYFCASRLKLAGESYEQYFGPGTRLTVT.

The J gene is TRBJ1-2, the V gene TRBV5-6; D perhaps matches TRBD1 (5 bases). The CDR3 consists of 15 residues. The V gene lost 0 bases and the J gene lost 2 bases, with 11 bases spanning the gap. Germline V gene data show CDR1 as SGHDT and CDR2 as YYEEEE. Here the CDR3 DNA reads TGTGCCAGCAGCTTGGTCGCAGGGAAAAACTATGGCTACACCTTC. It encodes CASSLVAGKNYGYTF.

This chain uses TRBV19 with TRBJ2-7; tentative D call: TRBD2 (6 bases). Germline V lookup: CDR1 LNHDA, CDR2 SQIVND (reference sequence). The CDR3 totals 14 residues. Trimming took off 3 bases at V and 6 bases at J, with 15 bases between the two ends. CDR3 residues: CASSISGTNGEQYF. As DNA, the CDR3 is TGTGCCAGTAGTATTAGCGGAACGAACGGCGAGCAGTACTTC.

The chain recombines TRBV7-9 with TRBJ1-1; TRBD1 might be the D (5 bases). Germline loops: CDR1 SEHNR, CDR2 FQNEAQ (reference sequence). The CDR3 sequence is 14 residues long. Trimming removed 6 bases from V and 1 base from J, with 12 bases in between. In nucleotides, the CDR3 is TGTGCCAGCAGGGCAGGGATCGAGAACACTGAAGCTTTCTTT. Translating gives CASRAGIENTEAFF.

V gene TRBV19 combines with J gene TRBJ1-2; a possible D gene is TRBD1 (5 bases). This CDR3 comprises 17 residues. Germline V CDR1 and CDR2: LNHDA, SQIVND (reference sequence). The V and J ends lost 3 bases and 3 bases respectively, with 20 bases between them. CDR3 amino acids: CASSIMEEGRDDYGYTF. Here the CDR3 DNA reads TGTGCCAGTAGTATTATGGAGGAGGGCAGGGATGACTATGGCTACACCTTC.

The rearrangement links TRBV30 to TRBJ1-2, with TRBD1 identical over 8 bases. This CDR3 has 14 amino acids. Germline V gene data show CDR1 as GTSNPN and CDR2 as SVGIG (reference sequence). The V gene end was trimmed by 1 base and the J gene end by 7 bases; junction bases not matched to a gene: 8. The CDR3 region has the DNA TGTGCCTGGAGTGCCTCAGACAGGGGTGGTGGCTACACCTTC. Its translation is CAWSASDRGGGYTF.

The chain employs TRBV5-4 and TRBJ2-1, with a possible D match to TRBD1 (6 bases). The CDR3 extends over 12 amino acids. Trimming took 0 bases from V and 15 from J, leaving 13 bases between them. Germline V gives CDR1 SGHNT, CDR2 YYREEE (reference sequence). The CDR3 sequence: CASSLGTGFRFF. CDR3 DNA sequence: TGTGCCAGCAGCTTGGGAACAGGGTTCCGGTTCTTC.

CDR3 coding DNA: TGTGCCAGCAGCTTTCGCCGGGGCAGGGGGTATGATGAGCAGTTCTTC. Translation: CASSFRRGRGYDEQFF. J is TRBJ2-1 and V is TRBV9; 7 nucleotides match TRBD1. Germline CDR1 SGDLS, CDR2 YYNGEE. V shed 4 bases and J 8 bases; nucleotides not matched to a gene: 15. This CDR3 is 16 amino acids long.